The 27 T cell receptor beta chains given below trace back to one sample, sequenced in a study of blood T cell repertoires in COVID-19. The protocol was immunoSEQ multiplex PCR, while the TCRdb copy is restricted to in-frame clones and leaves out a portion. Here the sample spans about 63,000 clones, roughly 68% being singletons. Sequencing input: peripheral blood. These receptors were collected from a woman of 80 years or more with acute or convalescent COVID-19.

This clone has only a few counts. This chain links TRBV4-3 with TRBJ2-1, with TRBD2 as a possible D gene (6 bases). Trimming removed 3 bases from V and 10 bases from J, with 16 bases in between. The CDR3 is made up of 14 amino acids. The V gene's germline CDR1 is LGHNA and CDR2 YSLEER. The CDR3 here is CASSHSGQGPEQFF. As DNA, the CDR3 is TGCGCCAGCAGCCATAGCGGCCAAGGACCCGAGCAGTTCTTC.

Here the CDR3 DNA reads TGCAGCGTTACACAGGGGGCTTATGGCTACACCTTC. It translates to CSVTQGAYGYTF. V and J are TRBV29-1 and TRBJ1-2; 9 nucleotides align to TRBD1. V was pared by 5 bases and J by 5 bases, with 3 bases of the junction left unmatched. Germline lookup yields CDR1 SQVTM and CDR2 ANQGSEA. The CDR3 has 12 residues.

The chain employs TRBV2 and TRBJ1-4, with unresolved D. Per the germline V gene, CDR1 is SNHLY and CDR2 is FYNNEI. Trimming took 5 bases from V and 7 from J, leaving 17 bases between them. The CDR3 is made up of 15 amino acids. CDR3 sequence (DNA): TGTGCCAGCAGTTTCCCTCCCGGGGAGAGTGAAAAACTGTTTTTT. This translates into CASSFPPGESEKLFF.

The chain joins TRBV7-2 to TRBJ1-3; tentatively, D is TRBD1 (6 bases). CDR1 and CDR2 (germline): SGHTA, FQGNSA. Trimming cost V 5 bases and J 2 bases, with 13 bases left between them. This CDR3 has 15 amino acids. CDR3 bases: TGTGCCAGCAGCCCGGACAGCCTTGCTGGAAACACCATATATTTT. Protein product: CASSPDSLAGNTIYF. Full variable domain (remainder filled in from reference TRBV7-2 and TRBJ1-3): GAGVSQSPSNKVTEKGKDVELRCDPISGHTALYWYRQSLGQGLEFLIYFQGNSAPDKSGLPSDRFSAERTGGSVSTLTIQRTQQEDSAVYLCASSPDSLAGNTIYFGEGSWLTVV.

The gene calls are TRBV6-2 or TRBV6-3 and TRBJ1-6; D is perhaps TRBD1 (5 bases). V was pared by 2 bases and J by 5 bases, with 7 bases between. The germline gives CDR1 MNHEY, CDR2 SVGEGT. This CDR3 contains 14 residues. CDR3 in DNA: TGTGCCAGCAGTTACGGGGCTAATAATTCACCCCTCCACTTT. Translated: CASSYGANNSPLHF.

The V and J genes are TRBV5-1 and TRBJ2-5; TRBD1 might be the D (5 bases). The germline V gene encodes CDR1 SGHRS and CDR2 YFSETQ. The CDR3 sequence is 13 residues long. Trimming shortened V by 4 bases and J by 1 base, and 8 bases separated the two germline ends. The DNA of the CDR3 is TGCGCCAGCAGCGGGGCCGGCCAAGAGACCCAGTACTTC. Its translation: CASSGAGQETQYF.

V gene TRBV7-9 combines with J gene TRBJ1-5, with 7 bases aligning to TRBD1. The CDR3 is made up of 18 amino acids. Germline V lookup: CDR1 SEHNR, CDR2 FQNEAQ (reference sequence). Trimming at V came to 5 bases and at J to 2 bases, leaving 15 bases not matched to a gene. The CDR3 reads CASSLYIGGRVGNQPQHF. In DNA, the CDR3 is TGTGCCAGCAGCCTTTACATAGGGGGCCGAGTCGGCAATCAGCCCCAGCATTTT.

This clone was seen a few times. This chain links TRBV10-3 with TRBJ1-2, with 9 bases identical to TRBD1. The CDR3 extends over 14 amino acids. CDR1 and CDR2 (germline): ENHRY, SYGVKD. With 5 bases clipped from V and 7 bases from J, the junction kept 8 bases outside the gene matches. The DNA of the CDR3 is TGTGCCATCAGTATAGGACAGGGGCGGGCTGGCTACACCTTC. Translating gives CAISIGQGRAGYTF.

There are a few counts of this clone. The chain employs TRBV29-1 and TRBJ2-3; 8 nucleotides match TRBD2. Germline CDR1 and CDR2: SQVTM and ANQGSEA. The V segment lost 3 bases and the J segment 5 bases; nucleotides outside the gene matches: 10. The CDR3 spans 15 residues. The DNA for the CDR3 is TGCAGCGTTGAGATCAGCGGGAGTCGTAGAGATACGCAGTATTTT. Translated, it gives CSVEISGSRRDTQYF.

The chain is built from TRBV6-5 and TRBJ2-5; maybe TRBD2 (6 bases). The CDR3 loop spans 13 amino acids. The germline gives CDR1 MNHEY, CDR2 SVGAGI. V was cut by 7 bases and J by 5 bases, with 14 bases left in between. The DNA for the CDR3 is TGTGCCAGCAAGCCGCCGGGGAGGGAGACCCAGTACTTC. It specifies CASKPPGRETQYF.

This clone was observed a handful of times. DNA of the CDR3: TGCGCCAGCAGCTTGCTGACTAGCGGGAGTCCCGGGGAGCTGTTTTTT. Translating it yields CASSLLTSGSPGELFF. The J gene is TRBJ2-2, the V gene TRBV5-1; 12 bases align to TRBD2. The CDR3 runs 16 residues. From germline, CDR1 is SGHRS and CDR2 YFSETQ. With V trimmed by 1 base and J by 6 bases, 4 bases remained unmatched.

V and J are TRBV19 and TRBJ2-1; 7 nucleotides agree with TRBD1. J was trimmed by 4 bases and V by 5 bases; bases with no gene match: 8. Germline V gene lookup returns CDR1 LNHDA and CDR2 SQIVND (reference sequence). This CDR3 is 15 amino acids long. For the CDR3, the DNA is TGTGCCAGTAGTCTCCGACAGGGACCATACAATGAGCAGTTCTTC. This encodes CASSLRQGPYNEQFF. The whole variable domain, filled in from reference TRBV19 and TRBJ2-1, reads DGGITQSPKYLFRKEGQNVTLSCEQNLNHDAMYWYRQDPGQGLRLIYYSQIVNDFQKGDIAEGYSVSREKKESFPLTVTSAQKNPTAFYLCASSLRQGPYNEQFFGPGTRLTVL.

This clone was counted between two and nine times. This chain connects TRBV4-3 to TRBJ2-1; D is unresolved. V was shortened by 0 bases and J by 10 bases, with 10 bases between the two germline ends. There are 13 residues in the CDR3. CDR1 is LGHNA and CDR2 is YSLEER in the germline V gene. The CDR3 region has the DNA TGCGCCAGCAGCCAAGATCTGATCCAGGAGCAGTTCTTC. Residues: CASSQDLIQEQFF.

The DNA of the CDR3 is TGCGCCAGCAGCGAGGGCCGGGGGTATGGCTACACCTTC. Translation: CASSEGRGYGYTF. This chain connects TRBV10-2 to TRBJ1-2; the D gene is possibly TRBD1 (5 bases). Trimming removed 6 bases from V and 5 bases from J, with 13 bases in between. The CDR3 loop spans 13 amino acids. From germline, CDR1 is WSHSY and CDR2 SAAADI.

The V and J genes are TRBV2 and TRBJ1-2; D might be TRBD1 (5 bases). CDR1 and CDR2 from the germline V gene are SNHLY and FYNNEI. The germline V and J ends were trimmed by 9 bases and 3 bases, with 11 bases remaining between them. The CDR3 consists of 12 residues. The DNA of the CDR3 is TGTGCCAGTCGGGGGGTCGACTATGGCTACACCTTC. Its protein is CASRGVDYGYTF.

The chain joins TRBV28 to TRBJ2-7; D possibly corresponds to TRBD2 (6 bases). The CDR3 runs 13 residues. Trimming took off 6 bases at V and 4 bases at J, with 13 bases between the two ends. Germline assignment: CDR1 MDHEN and CDR2 SYDVKM. CDR3 nucleotide sequence: TGTGCCAGCAGGCCGGGGGTCCAGTACGAGCAGTACTTC. Translated, it gives CASRPGVQYEQYF.

In its sample, this clone was seen a few times. Here the CDR3 reads CASSSAGTAHEQYF. Here the CDR3 DNA reads TGTGCCAGCAGTTCAGCCGGGACAGCCCACGAGCAGTACTTC. The chain employs TRBV28 and TRBJ2-7, with TRBD1 matching 7 bases. This CDR3 has 14 amino acids. The germline V gene has CDR1 MDHEN and CDR2 SYDVKM. The V and J ends lost 4 bases and 5 bases, in that order; junction bases with no gene match: 8. Drawing the rest from reference TRBV28 and TRBJ2-7, the complete variable domain is DVKVTQSSRYLVKRTGEKVFLECVQDMDHENMFWYRQDPGLGLRLIYFSYDVKMKEKGDIPEGYSVSREKKERFSLILESASTNQTSMYLCASSSAGTAHEQYFGPGTRLTVT.

The V gene is TRBV9, the J gene TRBJ2-1; weak D call: TRBD2 (6 bases). Germline loops: CDR1 SGDLS, CDR2 YYNGEE. This CDR3 spans 12 amino acids. V was shortened by 2 bases and J by 9 bases, with 9 bases between the two germline ends. This chain's CDR3 is CASSVLGGEQFF. The CDR3, as DNA: TGTGCCAGCAGCGTCCTCGGGGGTGAGCAGTTCTTC.

The chain carries TRBV2 and TRBJ2-7; 7 nucleotides agree with TRBD1. CDR3 length: 16 amino acids. Germline CDR1 SNHLY, CDR2 FYNNEI. The V and J ends lost 9 bases and 0 bases, in that order; junction bases with no gene match: 14. CDR3 loop: CARDRLSGFPSYEQYF. The CDR3, as DNA: TGTGCCAGGGACAGGCTTTCCGGCTTTCCCTCCTACGAGCAGTACTTC.

This clone was seen a single time. The chain uses TRBV7-6 and TRBJ1-1, with D possibly TRBD1 on 5 matching bases. The germline CDR1 and CDR2 sequences are SGHVS and FNYEAQ. The CDR3 is made up of 17 amino acids. V was cut by 4 bases and J by 0 bases, with 18 bases left in between. The CDR3 is CASSSRARGEMNTEAFF. The CDR3 bases are TGTGCCAGCAGCTCCAGGGCGCGCGGGGAAATGAACACTGAAGCTTTCTTT.

This clone was seen once. The V gene is TRBV5-4, the J gene TRBJ2-1, with TRBD2 identical over 11 bases. Trimming at V came to 0 bases and at J to 7 bases, leaving 0 bases not matched to a gene. The CDR3 runs to 14 residues. CDR1 is SGHNT, CDR2 YYREEE, per germline (reference sequence). The CDR3 protein is CASSLGLAGNEQFF. Written as DNA, the CDR3 is TGTGCCAGCAGCTTGGGACTAGCGGGGAATGAGCAGTTCTTC. Complete variable domain (other parts from reference TRBV5-4 and TRBJ2-1): ETGVTQSPTHLIKTRGQQVTLRCSSQSGHNTVSWYQQALGQGPQFIFQYYREEENGRGNFPPRFSGLQFPNYSSELNVNALELDDSALYLCASSLGLAGNEQFFGPGTRLTVL.

The rearrangement joins TRBV19 to TRBJ1-1; possibly TRBD1 for D (5 bases). CDR1 and CDR2 (germline): LNHDA, SQIVND (reference sequence). V was cut by 10 bases and J by 1 base, with 16 bases left in between. The CDR3 is made up of 14 amino acids. In DNA form, the CDR3 reads TGTGCCACCGGGACTCCCGCGAGGAACACTGAAGCTTTCTTT. Protein: CATGTPARNTEAFF.

This clone was observed a few times. The genes are TRBV5-1 and TRBJ2-2; D remains ambiguous. The CDR3 is 14 amino acids. Germline CDR1 and CDR2: SGHRS and YFSETQ. Trimming took 3 bases from V and 0 from J, leaving 6 bases between them. The CDR3: CASSWSANTGELFF. The DNA of the CDR3 is TGCGCCAGCAGCTGGAGCGCGAACACCGGGGAGCTGTTTTTT.

This chain links TRBV20-1 with TRBJ1-3; D call uncertain. The CDR3 has 14 amino acids. Germline-derived CDR1 and CDR2 are DFQATT and SNEGSKA (reference sequence). Trimming stripped 3 bases from V and 4 bases from J, with 13 bases between. The CDR3 loop reads CSASSRPGGNTIYF. In nucleotides, the CDR3 is TGCAGTGCTAGTTCCCGTCCTGGCGGAAACACCATATATTTT.

The rearrangement links TRBV2 to TRBJ2-5; D perhaps matches TRBD2 (5 bases). The V gene's germline CDR1 is SNHLY and CDR2 FYNNEI. V shed 5 bases and J shed 5 bases, with 24 bases lying between them. There are 17 residues in the CDR3. The chain's CDR3 is CASSTVSGVILGETQYF. CDR3 DNA sequence: TGTGCCAGCAGTACCGTTTCCGGGGTAATCCTTGGGGAGACCCAGTACTTC.

This clone was seen more than once but under ten times. This chain uses TRBV19 with TRBJ2-7; possibly TRBD2 for D (6 bases). The CDR3 is 15 amino acids. CDR1 LNHDA and CDR2 SQIVND come from the germline V gene (reference sequence). V gave up 6 bases and J gave up 1 base, with 16 bases separating them. CDR3 sequence: CASSPSFGRSYEQYF. CDR3 sequence (DNA): TGTGCCAGTAGCCCGTCGTTCGGGAGATCCTACGAGCAGTACTTC.

This chain joins TRBV28 and TRBJ1-2; 7 bases fit TRBD1. Germline trimming cut 8 bases from V and 4 bases from J; bases unmatched to any gene: 13. Germline CDR1 MDHEN, CDR2 SYDVKM. This CDR3 comprises 15 residues. The CDR3 spells CASGNRGGFGYGYTF. The CDR3 region has the DNA TGTGCCAGCGGGAACAGGGGAGGTTTCGGCTATGGCTACACCTTC.